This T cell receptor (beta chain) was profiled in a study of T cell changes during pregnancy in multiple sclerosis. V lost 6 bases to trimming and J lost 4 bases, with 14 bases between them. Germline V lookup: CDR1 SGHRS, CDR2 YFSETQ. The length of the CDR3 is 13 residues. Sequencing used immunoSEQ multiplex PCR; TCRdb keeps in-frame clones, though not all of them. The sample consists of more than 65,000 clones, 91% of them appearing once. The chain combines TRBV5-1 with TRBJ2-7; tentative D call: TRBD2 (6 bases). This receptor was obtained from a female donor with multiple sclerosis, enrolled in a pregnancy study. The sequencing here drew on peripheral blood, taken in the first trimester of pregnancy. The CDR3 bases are TGCGCCAGCAACCTGGAGGGCCGGTACGAGCAGTACTTC. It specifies CASNLEGRYEQYF.